These 9 T cell receptor beta chains were all obtained from the same sample, sequenced in a study of CD8 T cells in ankylosing spondylitis. TCRdb called the 5' RACE reads again in MiXCR, with one record for every CDR3 protein. Of approximately 25,000 distinct CDR3 sequences detected, roughly 2.4% appear once; the ten largest clones hold 6.5% to 9.5%. The material sequenced was blood, either unsorted or a sorted T cell fraction (not recorded which). These receptors originate from a female donor with ankylosing spondylitis or in good health (not recorded which).

Judged by abundance, this clonotype is medium-sized. This rearrangement joins TRBV9 to TRBJ1-1; D perhaps matches TRBD1 (6 bases). CDR1 is SGDLS, CDR2 YYNGEE, per germline. V lost 0 bases to trimming and J lost 4 bases, with 13 bases between them. This CDR3 has 15 amino acids. DNA of the CDR3: TGTGCCAGCAGCGTAGACGCTGGGGGCATCACTGAAGCTTTCTTT. Residues: CASSVDAGGITEAFF. Full variable domain (rest looked up from reference TRBV9 and TRBJ1-1): DSGVTQTPKHLITATGQRVTLRCSPRSGDLSVYWYQQSLDQGLQFLIQYYNGEERAKGNILERFSAQQFPDLHSELNLSSLELGDSALYFCASSVDAGGITEAFFGQGTRLTVV.

This clonotype appeared many times. The chain recombines TRBV9 with TRBJ1-5; 8 nucleotides agree with TRBD1. Trimming cost V 4 bases and J 4 bases; bases outside gene matches: 7. Per the germline V gene, CDR1 is SGDLS and CDR2 is YYNGEE. The CDR3 length is 15 residues. The CDR3 sequence is CASSTGTGDNQPQHF. The CDR3 DNA follows: TGTGCCAGCAGCACCGGGACAGGAGATAATCAGCCCCAGCATTTT.

This clonotype was recorded many times. V gene TRBV9 combines with J gene TRBJ2-7; possibly TRBD2 for D (6 bases). CDR3 size: 15 residues. CDR1 and CDR2 (germline): SGDLS, YYNGEE. The V and J ends lost 4 bases and 0 bases respectively, with 14 bases between them. The CDR3: CASSWGGDFSYEQYF. For the CDR3, the DNA is TGTGCCAGCAGCTGGGGCGGGGACTTCTCCTACGAGCAGTACTTC.

This clonotype was found many times. The chain combines TRBV9 with TRBJ2-2; D is unclear. The V gene's germline CDR1 is SGDLS and CDR2 YYNGEE. V lost 0 bases and J 7 bases, leaving 10 bases between the germline ends. The CDR3 is 14 residues long. CDR3 loop: CASSVVPTRGELFF. The CDR3, as DNA: TGTGCCAGCAGCGTAGTTCCTACACGCGGGGAGCTGTTTTTT. Variable domain in full (rest from reference TRBV9 and TRBJ2-2): DSGVTQTPKHLITATGQRVTLRCSPRSGDLSVYWYQQSLDQGLQFLIQYYNGEERAKGNILERFSAQQFPDLHSELNLSSLELGDSALYFCASSVVPTRGELFFGEGSRLTVL.

The sample holds many counts of this clonotype. The chain employs TRBV9 and TRBJ2-2; D ambiguous. CDR1 is SGDLS, CDR2 YYNGEE, per germline. V gave up 5 bases and J gave up 3 bases, with 11 bases separating them. The CDR3 totals 14 residues. The CDR3, as DNA: TGTGCCAGCAGGAGGACGAGTCACACCGGGGAGCTGTTTTTT. It specifies CASRRTSHTGELFF.

This clonotype was observed many times. V and J are TRBV9 and TRBJ1-4, with D perhaps matching TRBD1 (6 bases). The CDR3 runs 14 residues. Germline V gene sequence: CDR1 SGDLS, CDR2 YYNGEE. V shed 6 bases and J shed 3 bases, with 12 bases lying between them. The CDR3 DNA reads TGTGCCAGCACCACGGGGGCCTCTAATGAAAAACTGTTTTTT. This translates into CASTTGASNEKLFF.

This clonotype has a count of ten or more. The V call is TRBV9, the J call TRBJ2-5; a weak D match, TRBD2 (6 bases). The CDR3 totals 15 residues. Germline V gene lookup returns CDR1 SGDLS and CDR2 YYNGEE. V lost 0 bases and J lost 5, with 14 bases in between. CDR3 sequence: CASSVALLAGETQYF. The CDR3 nucleotides are TGTGCCAGCAGCGTAGCGCTACTAGCAGGCGAGACCCAGTACTTC.

This clonotype was seen at least ten times. This rearrangement joins TRBV9 to TRBJ2-3; no reliable D call. Germline assignment: CDR1 SGDLS and CDR2 YYNGEE. V was shortened by 3 bases and J by 0 bases, with 5 bases between the two germline ends. The length of the CDR3 is 13 residues. The CDR3 sequence is CASSEASTDTQYF. CDR3 DNA: TGTGCCAGCAGCGAAGCGAGCACAGATACGCAGTATTTT.

There are many counts of this clonotype. The gene calls are TRBV9 and TRBJ1-5, with D uncertain. Germline assignment: CDR1 SGDLS and CDR2 YYNGEE. The CDR3 length is 15 residues. The ends were cut back, 4 bases at V and 5 bases at J, with 16 bases in the middle. DNA for the CDR3: TGTGCCAGCAGCCCTGACCCCGAAGGTCATCAGCCCCAGCATTTT. Its protein is CASSPDPEGHQPQHF. The full variable domain, in which reference TRBV9 and TRBJ1-5 provide the parts outside the CDR3, is DSGVTQTPKHLITATGQRVTLRCSPRSGDLSVYWYQQSLDQGLQFLIQYYNGEERAKGNILERFSAQQFPDLHSELNLSSLELGDSALYFCASSPDPEGHQPQHFGDGTRLSIL.